The clone carrying this T cell receptor (beta chain) has a handful of counts. Its antigen remains unknown. A much larger clone differs by one base, so this may be a read error. The data were obtained in a study of regulatory T cells in long-lasting Graves disease. Time point described: newly diagnosed GD, antithyroid drugs for less than 3 months. Isolated PBMC RNA provided the starting material for the TCR library. Criteria from the American Thyroid Association guidelines were applied to diagnose Graves' disease. Study conclusions and caveats: The TCR repertoire of persistent Graves' patients was less diverse than that of newly diagnosed ones.

Assembly of TCR beta libraries relied on iRepertoire HTBI primers together with Arm-PCR of CDR3 regions. TCRdb itself ran the multiplex PCR reads through MiXCR, one entry per CDR3 protein. The data contain about 460,000 distinct CDR3 sequences, 13% to 15% of them singletons. The same specimen was also included in a second study, on T cells in Graves' hyperthyroidism and ophthalmopathy. Per that study: No ophthalmopathy progression within 18 months constituted stable Graves' hyperthyroidism.

The receptor was derived from a woman in her forties or fifties with Graves disease. Sequenced here: peripheral blood mononuclear cells (PBMCs), sampled at new diagnosis, from a patient treated with antithyroid drugs.

The CDR3 here is CASSPRGGRGITEALF. The DNA of the CDR3 is TGTGCCAGCAGTCCTCGCGGGGGGCGCGGTATTACTGAAGCTCTCTTT. The J gene is TRBJ1-1, the V gene TRBV6-1, with D possibly matching TRBD1 (6 bases). Germline CDR1 and CDR2: MNHNS and SASEGT. The CDR3 extends over 16 amino acids.